The T cell receptor beta chain under discussion was sequenced for a study of blood T cells in healthy people across ages. Next came a second PCR, run for about 7 to 11 cycles, which used a sample-barcoded 5' primer along with a J-beta primer mix. TCRdb analysed the 5' RACE reads with MiXCR anew, one entry per CDR3 protein. In the table there are about 1,800,000 distinct CDR3 sequences, roughly 27% of which are singletons. With respect to this clonotype: What it recognizes is unknown.

Study-wide results and caveats: Unsorted PBMCs ruled out conclusive naive versus antigen-experienced comparison.

With 0 bases removed from V and 5 bases from J, the gap between germline ends came to 11 bases. This CDR3 has 15 residues. CDR1 is LGHNT and CDR2 is FRNRAP in the germline V gene. Russia was home to the donors, healthy Caucasian individuals aged roughly 6 to 95. The TCR originated in a woman aged 25-40 years in good health. The chain carries TRBV12-5 and TRBJ2-1; D is possibly TRBD2 (6 bases). The sample consisted of blood. CDR3 protein: CASGLVIADNNEQFF. In DNA form, the CDR3 reads TGTGCTAGTGGTTTGGTGATAGCGGATAACAATGAGCAGTTCTTC.